This T cell receptor beta chain was sequenced during a study of T-cell reconstitution after alpha-beta-depleted transplantation in children. Overall study results and limits: Diversity of TCRbeta at day 60 was high in some patients, arising from surviving recipient T cells and thymic progenitors. The main origin of T-cell counts and diversity one year after transplant was newly produced T cells. By about two months after transplant, alpha-beta T cells reportedly arose from several hundred graft clones that had expanded.

In its sample, this clonotype was seen a few times. Antigen: not known. As it was prepared, the TCRbeta library received unique molecular identifiers. Each CDR3 protein is one row after TCRdb ran MiXCR on the PCR reads. The repertoire has approximately 980,000 distinct CDR3 sequences, roughly 29% of them found once; the top ten carry 28%. In germline, CDR1 is SQVTM, CDR2 ANQGSEA. V shed 6 bases and J shed 4 bases, with 9 bases lying between them. This CDR3 has 11 amino acids. The sample was PBMCs, mostly from graft donor cells, taken 360 days after TCRalphabeta/CD19-depleted stem cell transplant. The chain has TRBV29-1 and TRBJ1-2; TRBD1 might be the D (6 bases). The sequence was collected from a boy under three years old who had a stem cell transplant for SCID, so the T cells may come from the graft donor. The CDR3, as DNA: TGCAGCGTGGAGACAGGCTATGGCTACACCTTC. Amino acid sequence: CSVETGYGYTF.